Below, 25 T cell receptor beta chains from the same sample are listed, as sequenced in a study of Graves' ophthalmopathy and Graves' hyperthyroidism (dated by TCRdb to about 2018). Instrument on record: Illumina HiSeq 2000. For repertoire sequencing, the TCR beta CDR3 regions were amplified from RNA transcripts. HTBI primers and the Qiagen OneStep RT-PCR kit were used in a first-round RT-PCR, which was followed by a second-round multiplex PCR, size selection and purification. TCRdb's own reprocessing of the public reads used fastp at Q25 and MiXCR and kept productive beta chains. Rows matching on CDR3 protein sequence are summarized as one entry with the most common DNA and genes. Here the sample has hundreds of thousands of distinct CDR3 sequences; 20% to 25% occur a single time. The top ten constitute around 3% of the sample. Specimen: peripheral blood. The receptor set was obtained from a woman between 18 and 29 years old with stable Graves' hyperthyroidism. Donor details come from another sample of the same person, matched by shared clones.

Many counts were recorded for this clonotype. The chain uses TRBV6-2 or TRBV6-3 and TRBJ1-2; 8 positions match TRBD1. Germline V gives CDR1 MNHEY, CDR2 SVGEGT. The V segment lost 5 bases and the J segment 6 bases; nucleotides outside the gene matches: 8. This CDR3 spans 14 amino acids. CDR3 region: CASSTRQGRDGYTF. As DNA, the CDR3 is TGTGCCAGCAGTACTCGACAGGGGAGGGATGGCTACACCTTC.

Details on this clonotype: One base away lies a much larger clone, so this may be a sequencing read error. The V gene is TRBV6-2 or TRBV6-3, the J gene TRBJ1-1, with D perhaps TRBD1 (6 bases). CDR1 is MNHEY and CDR2 is SVGEGT in the germline V gene. The CDR3 runs to 13 residues. CDR3 DNA: TGTGCCTGCAGACTGGACAGAAGGGCTGAAGCTTTCTTT. Its translation is CACRLDRRAEAFF.

In the case of this clonotype: The junction departs from germline at one end; a sequencing error may be responsible. V usage is TRBV28 and J usage is TRBJ2-2, with 9 bases fitting TRBD2. Germline CDR1 is MDHEN and CDR2 is SYDVKM. This CDR3 contains 15 residues. CDR3 sequence reads: CASNFLAGATWELFF. CDR3 nucleotide sequence: TGTGCCAGCAATTTTTTAGCGGGAGCCACCTGGGAGCTGTTTTTT. The variable domain in full, with the rest retrieved from reference TRBV28 and TRBJ2-2, is DVKVTQSSRYLVKRTGEKVFLECVQDMDHENMFWYRQDPGLGLRLIYFSYDVKMKEKGDIPEGYSVSREKKERFSLILESASTNQTSMYLCASNFLAGATWELFFGEGSRLTVL.

The V call is TRBV10-3, the J call TRBJ2-6, with D uncertain. V lost 11 bases to trimming and J lost 2 bases, with 13 bases between them. This CDR3 contains 14 residues. Germline CDR1 is ENHRY and CDR2 is SYGVKD. The CDR3 coding sequence is TGTGCCGCTTCGACCTTCACTGGGGCCAACGTCCTGACTTTC. Protein product: CAASTFTGANVLTF.

The table lists this clonotype with many counts. V is TRBV27 and J is TRBJ2-7; the match to TRBD1 covers 9 bases. The CDR3 is 16 residues long. The V and J ends lost 0 bases and 3 bases, in that order; junction bases with no gene match: 6. CDR1 and CDR2 (germline): MNHEY, SMNVEV (reference sequence). The CDR3 here is CASSLSGQGPGYEQYF. As DNA, the CDR3 is TGTGCCAGCAGTTTATCCGGACAGGGGCCAGGCTACGAGCAGTACTTC.

This clonotype was counted many times. J is TRBJ2-7 and V is TRBV28, with D hard to call. Trimming left V 4 bases short and J 3 bases short, with 10 bases between. This CDR3 region has 13 residues. Per germline, CDR1 MDHEN and CDR2 SYDVKM. This CDR3 reads CASSSYRNYEQYF. CDR3 DNA sequence: TGTGCCAGCAGTTCGTATAGGAACTACGAGCAGTACTTC.

J is TRBJ1-1 and V is TRBV29-1, with D unclear. Germline lookup yields CDR1 SQVTM and CDR2 ANQGSEA. CDR3 length: 13 residues. Trimming stripped 5 bases from V and 1 base from J, with 11 bases between. The CDR3 sequence is CSVIWGPNTEAFF. The CDR3, as DNA: TGCAGCGTTATTTGGGGTCCGAACACTGAAGCTTTCTTT.

The chain employs TRBV5-1 and TRBJ1-2; 7 bases are a match to TRBD1. This CDR3 is built from 15 residues. V shed 0 bases, J shed 2 bases, and the junction held 4 bases outside the gene matches. Germline V gene lookup returns CDR1 SGHRS and CDR2 YFSETQ. The CDR3 nucleotides are TGCGCCAGCAGCTTGGCCTTGACAGGGAACTATGGCTACACCTTC. Translating gives CASSLALTGNYGYTF.

The chain links TRBV12-3 or TRBV12-4 to TRBJ2-7; no clear D. This CDR3 is 13 amino acids long. The germline V and J ends were trimmed by 3 bases and 2 bases, with 8 bases remaining between them. This CDR3 is CASSLVDTYEQYF. Here the CDR3 DNA reads TGTGCCAGCAGTTTGGTAGATACCTACGAGCAGTACTTC.

This clonotype was recorded a few times. The rearrangement joins TRBV27 to TRBJ1-6, with 9 bases matching TRBD1. The CDR3 has 18 amino acids. V shed 2 bases and J 9 bases; nucleotides not matched to a gene: 14. CDR1 is MNHEY and CDR2 is SMNVEV in the germline V gene (reference sequence). The CDR3 DNA is TGTGCCAGCAGTTTAGCCCCTCCCCGGGACAGGGTGTCTTCACCCCTCCACTTT. Translated: CASSLAPPRDRVSSPLHF.

This clonotype was found many times. The J gene is TRBJ1-5, the V gene TRBV24-1; 7 positions agree with TRBD1. Trimming at V came to 2 bases and at J to 2 bases, leaving 2 bases not matched to a gene. The CDR3 covers 15 residues. Per germline, CDR1 KGHDR and CDR2 SFDVKD. CDR3 protein: CATSDYGQGNQPQHF. In DNA form, the CDR3 reads TGTGCCACCAGTGATTACGGACAGGGCAATCAGCCCCAGCATTTT.

This clonotype was seen many times. The chain uses TRBV7-9 and TRBJ2-2; D is unresolved. CDR3 length: 13 amino acids. Germline assignment: CDR1 SEHNR and CDR2 FQNEAQ (reference sequence). With 1 base removed from V and 6 bases from J, the gap between germline ends came to 6 bases. The CDR3 coding sequence is TGTGCCAGCAGCTTAGATTTCGCCGGGGAGCTGTTTTTT. Translated: CASSLDFAGELFF.

V usage is TRBV7-3 and J usage is TRBJ2-3; TRBD2 agrees at 13 bases. V shed 6 bases, J shed 4 bases, and the junction held 4 bases outside the gene matches. Germline-derived CDR1 and CDR2 are SGHTA and FQGTGA. The CDR3 runs to 15 residues. This CDR3 reads CASSLTSGGPDTQYF. The CDR3 DNA is TGTGCCAGCAGTCTGACTAGCGGGGGGCCAGATACGCAGTATTTT.

This clonotype was seen only once. As DNA, the CDR3 is TGTGCCTGGAACTCGGGATCACGGGAGACCCAGTACTTC. The encoded protein is CAWNSGSRETQYF. The gene calls are TRBV30 and TRBJ2-5, with a weak D call TRBD2 (5 bases). CDR3 size: 13 residues. V was trimmed by 4 bases and J by 5 bases, leaving 14 bases between them. CDR1 GTSNPN and CDR2 SVGIG come from the germline V gene (reference sequence). Full variable domain (remainder filled in from reference TRBV30 and TRBJ2-5): SQTIHQWPATLVQPVGSPLSLECTVEGTSNPNLYWYRQAAGRGLQLLFYSVGIGQISSEVPQNLSASRPQDRQFILSSKKLLLSDSGFYLCAWNSGSRETQYFGPGTRLLVL.

In its sample, this clonotype was seen many times. The V and J genes are TRBV28 and TRBJ1-1, with D unclear. V lost 4 bases to trimming and J lost 3 bases, with 12 bases between them. This CDR3 comprises 14 residues. The V gene's germline CDR1 is MDHEN and CDR2 SYDVKM. CDR3 sequence (DNA): TGTGCCAGCAGTTCCCAGCGTGGACACACTGAAGCTTTCTTT. Its protein is CASSSQRGHTEAFF.

The sample holds many counts of this clonotype. The genes are TRBV6-5 and TRBJ1-1; no definite D call. Trimming shortened V by 2 bases and J by 1 base, and 8 bases separated the two germline ends. Germline-derived CDR1 and CDR2 are MNHEY and SVGAGI. The CDR3 is made up of 14 amino acids. CDR3 nucleotides: TGTGCCAGCAGTTACCTGGCAGGGAACACTGAAGCTTTCTTT. This sequence encodes CASSYLAGNTEAFF.

This clonotype was counted at least ten times. The V and J genes are TRBV12-3 or TRBV12-4 and TRBJ2-5; 7 bases are shared with TRBD2. The V segment lost 6 bases and the J segment 5 bases; nucleotides outside the gene matches: 12. The CDR3 has 15 residues. The CDR3 DNA reads as TGTGCCAGCAGCGCGGGAGTTATAGCGGTTGAGACCCAGTACTTC. Protein: CASSAGVIAVETQYF.

The sample holds many counts of this clonotype. The rearrangement uses TRBV6-2 or TRBV6-3 and TRBJ2-7, with 7 bases lining up with TRBD2. Germline trimming cut 2 bases from V and 3 bases from J; bases unmatched to any gene: 1. This CDR3 has 13 amino acids. Germline V gives CDR1 MNHEY, CDR2 SVGEGT. The CDR3: CASSYRDYYEQYF. The DNA of the CDR3 is TGTGCCAGCAGTTACCGGGACTACTACGAGCAGTACTTC.

At least ten counts were recorded for this clonotype. The DNA for the CDR3 is TGTGCCAGTAGTACCCACAGGGCGAGCAATCAGCCCCAGCATTTT. Translating it yields CASSTHRASNQPQHF. The chain uses TRBV19 and TRBJ1-5; possibly TRBD1 for D (6 bases). The CDR3 has 15 residues. Germline V CDR1 and CDR2: LNHDA, SQIVND (reference sequence). Trimming shortened V by 4 bases and J by 1 base, and 11 bases separated the two germline ends.

The chain links TRBV11-2 to TRBJ2-5, with D maybe TRBD2 (5 bases). The ends were cut back, 0 bases at V and 5 bases at J, with 10 bases in the middle. CDR3 length: 14 residues. Germline-derived CDR1 and CDR2 are SGHAT and FQNNGV. Here the CDR3 DNA reads TGTGCCAGCAGCTTAGAGGGGAGAAGGGAGACCCAGTACTTC. It translates to CASSLEGRRETQYF.

This clonotype was counted many times. The chain recombines TRBV25-1 with TRBJ1-2; D is ambiguous. Trimming pared 5 bases from V and 1 base from J, leaving 11 bases between. Germline values: CDR1 MGHDK, CDR2 SYGVNS. This CDR3 is built from 14 residues. The CDR3 DNA reads as TGTGCCAGCAGTTGGACCGGACTTAACTATGGCTACACCTTC. Its protein product is CASSWTGLNYGYTF.

This clonotype was seen at least ten times. The gene calls are TRBV5-1 and TRBJ2-5, with 10 nucleotides matching TRBD2. This CDR3 has 13 residues. After removal of 3 bases from V and 5 bases from J, the junction contained 1 base not matched to a gene. Germline assignment: CDR1 SGHRS and CDR2 YFSETQ. CDR3 DNA: TGCGCCAGCAGCTCTAGCGGGAGTGAGACCCAGTACTTC. Translated, it gives CASSSSGSETQYF.

This clonotype has at least ten counts. The V and J genes are TRBV7-8 and TRBJ2-7; 9 bases match TRBD1. The CDR3 consists of 15 residues. With 5 bases clipped from V and 3 bases from J, the junction kept 8 bases outside the gene matches. The germline V gene encodes CDR1 SGHVS and CDR2 FQNEAQ. CDR3 in amino acids: CASSLGGQGLYEQYF. The CDR3 DNA follows: TGTGCCAGCAGCCTGGGGGGACAGGGACTCTACGAGCAGTACTTC.

This clonotype was detected ten times or more. This chain uses TRBV6-2 or TRBV6-3 with TRBJ1-1, with a weak D call TRBD1 (6 bases). The germline V gene has CDR1 MNHEY and CDR2 SVGEGT. This CDR3 contains 14 residues. The V end was cut by 8 bases, the J end by 1 base, with 14 bases between. CDR3 loop: CASGPGTPNTEAFF. The CDR3, as DNA: TGTGCCAGCGGGCCCGGGACACCGAACACTGAAGCTTTCTTT.

This clonotype appeared once. The rearrangement uses TRBV30 and TRBJ1-1; no clear D. From germline, CDR1 is GTSNPN and CDR2 SVGIG (reference sequence). The CDR3 contains 13 residues. The V and J ends lost 3 bases and 1 base respectively, with 9 bases between them. The CDR3 DNA follows: TGTGCCTGGAGGCGCAGTGCGAACACTGAAGCTTTCTTT. Its protein product is CAWRRSANTEAFF.